Listed below are T cell receptor beta chains from one sample, sequenced in a study of T cells in Graves' hyperthyroidism and ophthalmopathy. TCRdb re-called the multiplex PCR reads with MiXCR, one entry per CDR3 protein. The repertoire has approximately 600,000 distinct CDR3 sequences, 14% of them found once; the top ten carry 6.5% to 9%. The sequenced material came from blood. The receptors originated from a woman between 18 and 29 years old with Graves' ophthalmopathy. The CDR3 runs from the conserved cysteine through the conserved F or W. The D gene is left open where the match is weak.

cdr3_aa d_call j_call v_call
CASRTGSGRGSSYNEQFF TRBD2 TRBJ2-1 TRBV7-9
CASSDKTSGGASGNTIYF TRBD1 TRBJ1-3 TRBV6-4
CASSLNFGRGQGTEAFF TRBD1 TRBJ1-1 TRBV5-8
CASRANYGYTF NA TRBJ1-2 TRBV28
CASSYPVSQPQHF NA TRBJ1-5 TRBV6-5
CASSRTATYEQYF NA TRBJ2-7 TRBV12-3/TRBV12-4
CASGPRGDEQFF NA TRBJ2-1 TRBV7-9
CSASVQGASGRAEGNIQYF TRBD2 TRBJ2-4 TRBV20-1
CASSPVGNSPKNIQYF NA TRBJ2-4 TRBV11-2
CASSPTTESPLHF NA TRBJ1-6 TRBV19
CAIRGHSYEQYF NA TRBJ2-7 TRBV10-3
CASSLGTSGSKETQYF TRBD2 TRBJ2-5 TRBV7-9
CASSEMAVDGYTF NA TRBJ1-2 TRBV2
CASQGTGDSYNEQFF NA TRBJ2-1 TRBV5-1
CAISESLTGGKDTQYF TRBD1 TRBJ2-3 TRBV10-3
CASTVGQNTEAFF NA TRBJ1-1 TRBV7-9
CATQSGDQETQYF NA TRBJ2-5 TRBV24-1
CASSTSGRQDTQYF TRBD2 TRBJ2-3 TRBV6-1
CASSLDLRKGETQYF NA TRBJ2-5 TRBV11-3
CASSPSPSSSGRGKSSYNEQFF TRBD2 TRBJ2-1 TRBV7-9
CASSTDRVTEFF TRBD1 TRBJ2-1 TRBV12-3/TRBV12-4
CASSELRLADTDTQYF TRBD2 TRBJ2-3 TRBV12-3/TRBV12-4
CASSLTGQGFTGELFF TRBD1 TRBJ2-2 TRBV5-1
CASLGGETQYF NA TRBJ2-5 TRBV10-3
CASSLGAGGPDTQYF TRBD2 TRBJ2-3 TRBV11-3
CASSELAGGGDTQYF TRBD2 TRBJ2-3 TRBV2
CSARAGNYNEQFF NA TRBJ2-1 TRBV29-1
CASSYTADEQFF NA TRBJ2-1 TRBV6-6
CASRPGLAEQETQYF TRBD2 TRBJ2-5 TRBV19